A single sample gave rise to the 9 T cell receptor beta chains below, sequenced in a study of OX40 agonist ivuxolimab in advanced cancers. TCRdb's copy holds only in-frame clones and misses some; the assay was immunoSEQ multiplex PCR. Of about 62,000 clones detected, around 93% appear once; the ten largest clones hold 13%. This sample comprised CD4+ or CD8+ T cells sorted from blood, obtained in a trial of the OX40 agonist ivuxolimab. These receptors came from an adult with an advanced solid tumor such as melanoma, head and neck, liver or kidney cancer.

The V gene is TRBV11-2, the J gene TRBJ2-3, with D perhaps matching TRBD1 or TRBD2 (5 bases each). Trimming cost V 2 bases and J 5 bases, with 17 bases left between them. The CDR3 covers 16 residues. From germline, CDR1 is SGHAT and CDR2 FQNNGV. The CDR3 DNA reads TGTGCCAGCAGCTTAATTGTGGGGGTTCAGGGAGATACGCAGTATTTT. This encodes CASSLIVGVQGDTQYF. The full variable domain, with the rest looked up from reference TRBV11-2 and TRBJ2-3, is EAGVAQSPRYKIIEKRQSVAFWCNPISGHATLYWYQQILGQGPKLLIQFQNNGVVDDSQLPKDRFSAERLKGVDSTLKIQPAKLEDSAVYLCASSLIVGVQGDTQYFGPGTRLTVL.

Here the CDR3 reads CSYDAGGEGAFF. The DNA for the CDR3 is TGCAGCTATGACGCAGGGGGCGAGGGAGCTTTCTTT. This rearrangement joins TRBV29-1 to TRBJ1-1; 8 bases align to TRBD1. CDR3 length equals 12 residues. The V and J ends lost 8 bases and 10 bases, in that order; junction bases with no gene match: 12. Per the germline V gene, CDR1 is SQVTM and CDR2 is ANQGSEA.

This clone appeared once. The V gene is TRBV7-6, the J gene TRBJ1-5; D unresolved. This CDR3 is built from 18 residues. CDR1 SGHVS and CDR2 FNYEAQ come from the germline V gene. V was cut by 1 base and J by 0 bases, with 16 bases left in between. The CDR3: CASSLEVGPTGSNQPQHF. In DNA, the CDR3 is TGTGCCAGCAGCTTAGAAGTGGGTCCCACTGGTAGCAATCAGCCCCAGCATTTT.

The chain has TRBV5-1 and TRBJ1-5, with D uncertain. The CDR3 totals 14 residues. In germline, CDR1 is SGHRS, CDR2 YFSETQ. V was cut by 4 bases and J by 1 base, with 9 bases left in between. As DNA, the CDR3 is TGCGCCAGCAGCGCGGACGGGAGCAATCAGCCCCAGCATTTT. It encodes CASSADGSNQPQHF.

The rearrangement links TRBV7-2 to TRBJ2-7; D possibly corresponds to TRBD2 (5 bases). Looked up from germline, CDR1 is SGHTA and CDR2 is FQGNSA. CDR3 length: 13 amino acids. Between the trimmed V and J ends, which lost 5 bases and 4 bases, there was a span of 12 bases. Here the CDR3 reads CASSPDWTYEQYF. The DNA of the CDR3 is TGTGCCAGCAGCCCAGACTGGACTTACGAGCAGTACTTC.

This sequence joins TRBV11-2 and TRBJ2-5, with TRBD2 matching over 7 bases. The CDR3 covers 17 residues. From germline, CDR1 is SGHAT and CDR2 FQNNGV. V lost 2 bases to trimming and J lost 4 bases; unmatched junction nucleotides: 13. The CDR3 DNA reads TGTGCCAGCAGCTTAAGCCCCCAGCGGGGTGTATCAGAGACCCAGTACTTC. It encodes CASSLSPQRGVSETQYF.

This chain links TRBV7-3 with TRBJ2-7; a possible D gene is TRBD1 (5 bases). V lost 5 bases and J lost 2, with 13 bases in between. From germline, CDR1 is SGHTA and CDR2 FQGTGA. The CDR3 is 14 amino acids. The chain's CDR3 is CASSPGSNPYEQYF. Here the CDR3 DNA reads TGTGCCAGCAGCCCAGGGTCGAACCCCTACGAGCAGTACTTC.

The J gene is TRBJ2-7, the V gene TRBV7-2; 8 bases match TRBD2. The CDR3 is made up of 15 amino acids. Looked up from germline, CDR1 is SGHTA and CDR2 is FQGNSA. The J segment lost 1 base and the V segment lost 2 bases, leaving 4 bases of the junction unmatched. CDR3: CASSLLSGGSYEQYF. CDR3 coding DNA: TGTGCCAGCAGCTTATTGTCGGGGGGGTCCTACGAGCAGTACTTC.

The chain is built from TRBV5-6 and TRBJ2-4; no clear D gene. V was cut by 5 bases and J by 6 bases, with 9 bases left in between. Per the germline V gene, CDR1 is SGHDT and CDR2 is YYEEEE. The CDR3 contains 12 residues. The CDR3 DNA follows: TGTGCCAGCAGTTCTCAGGCAAACATTCAGTACTTC. This encodes CASSSQANIQYF. The whole variable domain, filled in from reference TRBV5-6 and TRBJ2-4, reads DAGVTQSPTHLIKTRGQQVTLRCSPKSGHDTVSWYQQALGQGPQFIFQYYEEEERQRGNFPDRFSGHQFPNYSSELNVNALLLGDSALYLCASSSQANIQYFGAGTRLSVL.